Listed below are T cell receptor beta chains from one sample, sequenced in a study of cytomegalovirus exposure and HLA in healthy donors. This table comes from immunoSEQ multiplex PCR, and its TCRdb copy is limited to in-frame clones, with some not included. This table has 85,000 to 120,000 clones, over 70% appearing once. The sequenced sample was PBMCs. Every receptor here comes from a female donor in good health and CMV-seronegative. CDR3s include the opening cysteine and the closing phenylalanine or tryptophan. The order of the fields is J gene, V gene, D gene, clone size, CDR3 length, CDR3 protein, CDR3 DNA. D genes are given only for firm matches. For some rows the clone size is stated as once, few or many, or as a class when expanded; others skip it.

TRBJ1-1 TRBV7-2 TRBD1 few 16 CASSLPIDRGDTEAFF TGTGCCAGCAGCTTACCGATTGACAGGGGAGACACTGAAGCTTTCTTT
TRBJ1-4 TRBV7-9 TRBD1 few 15 CASSSDRDPGEKLFF TGTGCCAGCAGCTCCGACAGGGACCCGGGTGAAAAACTGTTTTTT
TRBJ2-1 TRBV12-5 . . 15 CASGLGRDFYNEQFF TGTGCTAGTGGTTTGGGCAGGGATTTCTACAATGAGCAGTTCTTC
TRBJ2-7 TRBV5-1 TRBD1 . 14 CASSPGQGVTEQYF TGCGCCAGCAGCCCGGGACAGGGCGTTACTGAGCAGTACTTC
TRBJ2-7 TRBV30 . few 12 CAWMVDSYEQYF TGTGCCTGGATGGTAGATTCCTACGAGCAGTACTTC
TRBJ1-1 TRBV9 . . 14 CASSVEGMNTEAFF TGTGCCAGCAGCGTAGAGGGGATGAACACTGAAGCTTTCTTT
TRBJ2-1 TRBV11-3 TRBD2 . 16 CASSLAGTSGMNEQFF TGTGCCAGCAGCTTAGCCGGGACTAGCGGGATGAATGAGCAGTTCTTC
TRBJ2-3 TRBV7-9 . . 15 CASSSRLEGTDTQYF TGTGCCAGCAGCTCAAGACTAGAAGGCACAGATACGCAGTATTTT
TRBJ2-3 TRBV5-1 TRBD1 . 18 CASSSPRGTGGSADTQYF TGCGCCAGCAGCTCCCCTAGGGGGACAGGGGGCTCAGCAGATACGCAGTATTTT
TRBJ2-3 TRBV28 . many 14 CASSFLQGTDTQYF TGTGCCAGCAGTTTTCTCCAGGGGACAGATACGCAGTATTTT
TRBJ2-7 TRBV27 TRBD1 once 15 CASSPLPGQGGEQYF TGTGCCAGCAGTCCCCTCCCCGGACAGGGAGGTGAGCAGTACTTC
TRBJ2-1 TRBV4-2 . . 15 CASSQDWDLDNEQFF TGTGCCAGCAGCCAAGATTGGGACTTGGACAATGAGCAGTTCTTC
TRBJ2-1 TRBV7-3 TRBD2 . 15 CASSLRGDDYNEQFF TGTGCCAGCAGCTTACGGGGGGATGATTACAATGAGCAGTTCTTC
TRBJ2-7 TRBV6-6 TRBD1 . 13 CASSQGQAYEQYF TGTGCCAGCAGCCAGGGACAGGCCTACGAGCAGTACTTC
TRBJ2-3 TRBV25-1 TRBD2 . 13 CATSGTKQNTQYF TGTGCCACTTCCGGGACTAAACAAAATACGCAGTATTTT
TRBJ1-2 TRBV28 . . 13 CASSLGQPYGYTF TGTGCCAGCAGTTTAGGCCAACCCTATGGCTACACCTTC